What follows are 27 T cell receptor beta chains derived from one specimen sequenced in a study of human T cells and chemical hapten exposure. The time point here: healthy volunteer bleed at 6 weeks. The template was total RNA from unfractionated whole blood. MiXCR, applied by TCRdb to the RACE reads, yields one record per CDR3 protein. The sample comprises approximately 81,000 distinct CDR3 sequences, over 6.5% of which are singletons, and around 1.6% rests with the top ten. Sequenced sample: whole blood. These receptors were collected from a male donor in good health. Some clones in this sample may be carry-over from other donors' samples.

This clonotype has a handful of counts. The gene calls are TRBV5-4 and TRBJ1-4; a possible D gene is TRBD1 (5 bases). This CDR3 region has 15 residues. From germline, CDR1 is SGHNT and CDR2 YYREEE (reference sequence). V was trimmed by 6 bases and J by 6 bases, leaving 18 bases between them. CDR3 sequence: CASNRKGAGDEKLFF. The DNA for the CDR3 is TGTGCCAGCAACAGGAAAGGGGCCGGGGATGAAAAACTGTTTTTT.

This chain connects TRBV7-3 to TRBJ2-2; 13 nucleotides align to TRBD2. CDR1 and CDR2 (germline): SGHTA, FQGTGA. Trimming cost V 5 bases and J 1 base; bases outside gene matches: 10. The CDR3 contains 19 residues. CDR3 loop: CASSPPPRLAGGNTGELFF. The DNA of the CDR3 is TGTGCCAGCAGCCCTCCACCCCGACTAGCGGGGGGGAACACCGGGGAGCTGTTTTTT.

The J gene is TRBJ1-5, the V gene TRBV6-6; unclear D gene. There are 16 residues in the CDR3. V shed 2 bases and J shed 0 bases, with 11 bases lying between them. Per the germline V gene, CDR1 is MNHNY and CDR2 is SVGAGI (reference sequence). The CDR3 region is CASSYEVRLSNQPQHF. The CDR3 DNA sequence: TGTGCCAGCAGTTACGAGGTGCGGCTTAGCAATCAGCCCCAGCATTTT.

This sequence joins TRBV2 and TRBJ1-4; tentative D call: TRBD1 (5 bases). Trimming cost V 7 bases and J 4 bases, with 16 bases left between them. Germline-derived CDR1 and CDR2 are SNHLY and FYNNEI. The CDR3 consists of 15 residues. Here the CDR3 reads CASKGRENFNEKLFF. CDR3 nucleotides: TGTGCCAGCAAAGGCAGGGAAAACTTTAATGAAAAACTGTTTTTT.

CDR3 DNA: TGTGCCATCAGAGTCTCTAGCGGGAGGGCGGATACGCAGTATTTT. Protein product: CAIRVSSGRADTQYF. The chain joins TRBV10-3 to TRBJ2-3; 12 bases map to TRBD2. V lost 6 bases and J lost 6; bases outside the gene matches: 7. The CDR3 runs to 15 residues. Germline assignment: CDR1 ENHRY and CDR2 SYGVKD.

This clonotype was counted at least ten times. This chain connects TRBV5-1 to TRBJ1-2; D is perhaps TRBD1 (5 bases). Trimming stripped 0 bases from V and 4 bases from J, with 13 bases between. This CDR3 comprises 15 residues. Germline V gives CDR1 SGHRS, CDR2 YFSETQ. The CDR3 DNA reads TGCGCCAGCAGCTTGGGACAGCCAGACATCTATGGCTACACCTTC. It encodes CASSLGQPDIYGYTF.

This sequence joins TRBV20-1 and TRBJ1-1, with D hard to call. Germline CDR1 reads DFQATT; CDR2 reads SNEGSKA (reference sequence). Trimming took off 6 bases at V and 0 bases at J, with 11 bases between the two ends. This CDR3 has 13 amino acids. CDR3 nucleotide sequence: TGCAGTGCCCCCGAGGGCATGAACACTGAAGCTTTCTTT. Translating gives CSAPEGMNTEAFF.

This clonotype came up a few times. The CDR3 region has the DNA TGTGCCAGCAGCCCGGGACTAGCGGGGCGCACAGATACGCAGTATTTT. Translation: CASSPGLAGRTDTQYF. V usage is TRBV11-2 and J usage is TRBJ2-3, with 13 positions matching TRBD2. Trimming cost V 5 bases and J 1 base; bases outside gene matches: 3. The V gene's germline CDR1 is SGHAT and CDR2 FQNNGV. CDR3 length: 16 residues.

V usage is TRBV20-1 and J usage is TRBJ2-3; TRBD2 matches 9 bases. Germline V lookup: CDR1 DFQATT, CDR2 SNEGSKA (reference sequence). V lost 2 bases and J lost 2; bases outside the gene matches: 5. The CDR3 has 15 residues. The CDR3 DNA reads TGCAGTGCTAGAATGGCTAGCGGGGCCACAGATACGCAGTATTTT. Its protein is CSARMASGATDTQYF.

Many counts were recorded for this clonotype. V is TRBV10-2 and J is TRBJ1-1, with D perhaps TRBD1 (5 bases). The germline CDR1 and CDR2 sequences are WSHSY and SAAADI. V was shortened by 4 bases and J by 1 base, with 7 bases between the two germline ends. The CDR3 contains 13 residues. CDR3 nucleotides: TGCGCCAGCAGTGTGGGGGAGAACACTGAAGCTTTCTTT. It translates to CASSVGENTEAFF.

This clonotype was observed many times. This chain uses TRBV5-1 with TRBJ2-3; a weak D match, TRBD2 (5 bases). This CDR3 contains 14 residues. Germline V CDR1 and CDR2: SGHRS, YFSETQ. V was trimmed by 0 bases and J by 2 bases, leaving 7 bases between them. The CDR3, as DNA: TGCGCCAGCAGCTTGGATAGCGACACAGATACGCAGTATTTT. Its protein is CASSLDSDTDTQYF.

This clonotype was detected a few times. This chain connects TRBV6-2 or TRBV6-3 to TRBJ1-2; 9 nucleotides agree with TRBD1. This CDR3 is built from 13 residues. The V gene end was trimmed by 2 bases and the J gene end by 7 bases; junction bases not matched to a gene: 2. Germline V gene data show CDR1 as MNHEY and CDR2 as SVGEGT. The CDR3 loop is CASSYGTGSGYTF. The CDR3 DNA reads as TGTGCCAGCAGTTACGGGACAGGGAGTGGCTACACCTTC.

The chain has TRBV15 and TRBJ2-7; D not resolved. Trimming removed 3 bases at V and 3 bases at J, with 12 bases between. The germline gives CDR1 LNHNV, CDR2 YYDKDF (reference sequence). This CDR3 has 14 amino acids. CDR3: CATSSGGGSYEQYF. For the CDR3, the DNA is TGTGCCACCAGCAGTGGCGGCGGCAGCTACGAGCAGTACTTC.

This clonotype was found a few times. The J gene is TRBJ1-5, the V gene TRBV27; no clear D gene. Trimming left V 3 bases short and J 2 bases short, with 8 bases between. The CDR3 spans 14 residues. Germline V gene lookup returns CDR1 MNHEY and CDR2 SMNVEV (reference sequence). The CDR3 DNA reads TGTGCCAGCAGTTTTGCGAGGGGCAATCAGCCCCAGCATTTT. It encodes CASSFARGNQPQHF.

The genes are TRBV14 and TRBJ2-7; D is uncertain. This CDR3 comprises 13 residues. In germline, CDR1 is SGHDN, CDR2 FVKESK. Trimming cost V 1 base and J 4 bases, with 8 bases left between them. The CDR3 sequence: CASSQVAAYEQYF. Here the CDR3 DNA reads TGTGCCAGCAGCCAAGTGGCCGCATACGAGCAGTACTTC.

This clonotype was seen ten or more times. J is TRBJ1-2 and V is TRBV20-1; TRBD1 is a possible D gene (5 bases). This CDR3 contains 12 residues. The V gene lost 1 base and the J gene lost 7 bases, with 10 bases spanning the gap. Germline V gene sequence: CDR1 DFQATT, CDR2 SNEGSKA (reference sequence). CDR3 nucleotide sequence: TGCAGTGCTAGAGTTGGGGACGGTGGCTACACCTTC. Its translation: CSARVGDGGYTF.

This rearrangement joins TRBV7-2 to TRBJ2-3; 14 bases match TRBD2. Germline V lookup: CDR1 SGHTA, CDR2 FQGNSA. The V segment lost 5 bases and the J segment 3 bases; nucleotides outside the gene matches: 4. The CDR3 is 16 residues long. CDR3 protein: CASSPGTSGRTDTQYF. The CDR3 bases are TGTGCCAGCAGCCCCGGGACTAGCGGGAGAACAGATACGCAGTATTTT.

There are many counts of this clonotype. The chain is built from TRBV6-2 or TRBV6-3 and TRBJ2-7, with 7 bases lining up with TRBD2. V shed 0 bases, J shed 2 bases, and the junction held 7 bases outside the gene matches. Germline loops: CDR1 MNHEY, CDR2 SVGEGT. This CDR3 is 16 amino acids long. This CDR3 reads CASSYSSSGVAYEQYF. The CDR3 DNA reads TGTGCCAGCAGTTACTCATCCAGCGGGGTCGCCTACGAGCAGTACTTC.

V is TRBV7-2 and J is TRBJ2-5; 8 nucleotides match TRBD2. Germline V gene sequence: CDR1 SGHTA, CDR2 FQGNSA. The CDR3 loop spans 17 amino acids. V lost 2 bases and J lost 5; bases outside the gene matches: 13. CDR3 loop: CASSLRPSTSALETQYF. CDR3 in DNA: TGTGCCAGCAGCTTACGTCCTTCGACTAGCGCGCTGGAGACCCAGTACTTC.

The chain recombines TRBV14 with TRBJ2-2; D is possibly TRBD1 (5 bases). Per the germline V gene, CDR1 is SGHDN and CDR2 is FVKESK. The germline V and J ends were trimmed by 1 base and 3 bases, with 15 bases remaining between them. This CDR3 contains 17 residues. The CDR3 is CASSQGRWGTDTGELFF. CDR3 in DNA: TGTGCCAGCAGCCAAGGTCGCTGGGGCACGGACACCGGGGAGCTGTTTTTT. Drawing the rest from reference TRBV14 and TRBJ2-2, the complete variable domain is EAGVTQFPSHSVIEKGQTVTLRCDPISGHDNLYWYRRVMGKEIKFLLHFVKESKQDESGMPNNRFLAERTGGTYSTLKVQPAELEDSGVYFCASSQGRWGTDTGELFFGEGSRLTVL.

This clonotype was observed at least ten times. The chain recombines TRBV7-8 with TRBJ1-2; maybe TRBD1 (5 bases). The CDR3 loop spans 16 amino acids. Germline CDR1 reads SGHVS; CDR2 reads FQNEAQ. Deletions cut 5 bases from V and 1 base from J, with 17 bases between. CDR3 loop: CASSRDRSYDNYGYTF. DNA for the CDR3: TGTGCCAGCAGCCGGGACCGCTCGTACGATAACTATGGCTACACCTTC.

This clonotype was counted a few times. This chain links TRBV7-2 with TRBJ2-3; TRBD1 aligns across 8 bases. Germline V gene data show CDR1 as SGHTA and CDR2 as FQGNSA. This CDR3 has 16 amino acids. Trimming at V came to 2 bases and at J to 0 bases, leaving 4 bases not matched to a gene. The CDR3 loop reads CASSLRTGTSTDTQYF. CDR3 nucleotides: TGTGCCAGCAGCTTAAGGACAGGGACTAGCACAGATACGCAGTATTTT.

The chain joins TRBV20-1 to TRBJ2-1; 11 nucleotides agree with TRBD2. This CDR3 is 17 amino acids long. Germline values: CDR1 DFQATT, CDR2 SNEGSKA (reference sequence). The V gene end was trimmed by 4 bases and the J gene end by 1 base; junction bases not matched to a gene: 9. CDR3: CSAKGLAESPSYNEQFF. For the CDR3, the DNA is TGCAGTGCTAAGGGACTAGCGGAGTCCCCGTCCTACAATGAGCAGTTCTTC.

The genes are TRBV2 and TRBJ1-5; 7 positions agree with TRBD1. Germline CDR1 SNHLY, CDR2 FYNNEI. There are 15 residues in the CDR3. The ends lost 5 bases at V and 1 base at J; junction bases unmatched: 5. The CDR3 coding sequence is TGTGCCAGCAGTCCTTCGGGACAGAGCAATCAGCCCCAGCATTTT. Encoded protein: CASSPSGQSNQPQHF.

This clonotype came up a few times. The chain has TRBV20-1 and TRBJ1-2; TRBD1 is a possible D gene (6 bases). Deletions cut 3 bases from V and 6 bases from J, with 20 bases between. The CDR3 has 15 amino acids. Germline V gives CDR1 DFQATT, CDR2 SNEGSKA (reference sequence). This chain's CDR3 is CSASSFTGSDHGYTF. CDR3 DNA sequence: TGCAGTGCTAGTTCATTTACAGGGTCGGATCATGGCTACACCTTC.

This clonotype was observed a handful of times. The chain uses TRBV14 and TRBJ1-1; 9 bases map to TRBD1. The CDR3 consists of 14 residues. In germline, CDR1 is SGHDN, CDR2 FVKESK. Germline trimming cut 4 bases from V and 3 bases from J; bases unmatched to any gene: 3. The CDR3: CASSRNRGHTEAFF. The CDR3 region has the DNA TGTGCCAGCAGCCGAAACAGGGGGCACACTGAAGCTTTCTTT.

The chain joins TRBV7-8 to TRBJ2-2, with a weak D call TRBD2 (5 bases). The CDR3 has 14 amino acids. The germline V gene encodes CDR1 SGHVS and CDR2 FQNEAQ. V dropped 3 bases and J dropped 3 bases, with 8 bases sitting between them. The chain's CDR3 is CASSFREYTGELFF. CDR3 nucleotides: TGTGCCAGCAGCTTCCGGGAATACACCGGGGAGCTGTTTTTT.